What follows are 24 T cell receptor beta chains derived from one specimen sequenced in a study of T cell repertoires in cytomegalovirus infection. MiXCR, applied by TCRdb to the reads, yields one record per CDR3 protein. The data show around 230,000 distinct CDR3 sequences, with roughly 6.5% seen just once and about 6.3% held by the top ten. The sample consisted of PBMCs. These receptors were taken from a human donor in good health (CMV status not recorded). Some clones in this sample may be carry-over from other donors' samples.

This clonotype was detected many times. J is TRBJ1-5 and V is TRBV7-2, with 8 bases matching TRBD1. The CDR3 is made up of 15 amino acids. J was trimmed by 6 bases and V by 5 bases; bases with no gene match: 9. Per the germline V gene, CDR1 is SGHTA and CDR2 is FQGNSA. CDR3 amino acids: CASSPTQGVLQPQHF. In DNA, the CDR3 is TGTGCCAGCAGCCCGACACAGGGGGTACTTCAGCCCCAGCATTTT.

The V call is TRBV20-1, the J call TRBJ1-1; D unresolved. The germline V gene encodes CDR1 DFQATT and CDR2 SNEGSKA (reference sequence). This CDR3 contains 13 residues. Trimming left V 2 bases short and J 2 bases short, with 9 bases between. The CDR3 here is CSARQVANTEAFF. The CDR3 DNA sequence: TGCAGTGCTAGACAGGTGGCAAACACTGAAGCTTTCTTT.

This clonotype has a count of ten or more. The CDR3: CAIRDPTDTQYF. The CDR3 region has the DNA TGTGCCATTCGGGACCCCACAGATACGCAGTATTTT. The gene calls are TRBV6-2 or TRBV6-3 and TRBJ2-3; D assignment may be TRBD1 or TRBD2 (5 bases each). CDR1 is MNHEY, CDR2 SVGEGT, per germline. The V and J ends lost 10 bases and 2 bases respectively, with 10 bases between them. This CDR3 is 12 amino acids long.

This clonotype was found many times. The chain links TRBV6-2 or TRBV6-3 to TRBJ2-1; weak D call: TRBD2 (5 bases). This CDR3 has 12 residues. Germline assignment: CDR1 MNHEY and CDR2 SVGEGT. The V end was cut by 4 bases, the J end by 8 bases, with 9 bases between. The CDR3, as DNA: TGTGCCAGCAGTTCGAGGGAATATGAGCAGTTCTTC. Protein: CASSSREYEQFF.

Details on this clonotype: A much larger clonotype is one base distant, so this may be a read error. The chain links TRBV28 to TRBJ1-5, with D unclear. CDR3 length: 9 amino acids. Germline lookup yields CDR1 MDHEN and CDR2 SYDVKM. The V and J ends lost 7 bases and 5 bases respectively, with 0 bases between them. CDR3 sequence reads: CASNQPQHF. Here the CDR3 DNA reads TGTGCCAGCAATCAGCCCCAGCATTTT.

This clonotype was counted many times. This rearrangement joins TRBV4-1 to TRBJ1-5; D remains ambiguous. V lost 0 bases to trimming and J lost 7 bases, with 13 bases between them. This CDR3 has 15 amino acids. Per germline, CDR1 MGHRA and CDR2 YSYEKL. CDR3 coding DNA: TGCGCCAGCAGCCAAGATCGGACTACCACCCAGCCCCAGCATTTT. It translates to CASSQDRTTTQPQHF.

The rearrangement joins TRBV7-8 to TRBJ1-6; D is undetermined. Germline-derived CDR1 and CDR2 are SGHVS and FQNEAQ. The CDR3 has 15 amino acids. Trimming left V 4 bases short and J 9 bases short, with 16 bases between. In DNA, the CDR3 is TGTGCCAGCAGCTCGCTTCCGGGTCACGTTTCACCCCTCCACTTT. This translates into CASSSLPGHVSPLHF.

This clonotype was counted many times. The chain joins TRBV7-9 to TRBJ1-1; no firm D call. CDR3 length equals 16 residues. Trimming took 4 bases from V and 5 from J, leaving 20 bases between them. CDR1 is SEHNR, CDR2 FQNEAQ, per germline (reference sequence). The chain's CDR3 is CASSSRLAGRGTEAFF. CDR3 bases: TGTGCCAGCAGCTCCCGGTTGGCAGGCAGAGGGACTGAAGCTTTCTTT.

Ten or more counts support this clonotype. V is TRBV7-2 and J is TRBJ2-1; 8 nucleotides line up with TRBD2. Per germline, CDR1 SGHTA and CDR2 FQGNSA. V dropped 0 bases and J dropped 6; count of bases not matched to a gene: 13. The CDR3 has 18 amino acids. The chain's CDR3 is CASSLAGVRTSRGNEQFF. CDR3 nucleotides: TGTGCCAGCAGCTTAGCAGGGGTCAGGACTAGCAGAGGCAATGAGCAGTTCTTC.

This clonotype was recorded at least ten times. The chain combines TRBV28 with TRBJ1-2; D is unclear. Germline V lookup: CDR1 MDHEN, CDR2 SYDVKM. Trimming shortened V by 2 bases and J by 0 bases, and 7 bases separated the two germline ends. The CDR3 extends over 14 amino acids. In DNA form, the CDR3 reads TGTGCCAGCAGTTTAATACAAACTAACTATGGCTACACCTTC. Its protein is CASSLIQTNYGYTF.

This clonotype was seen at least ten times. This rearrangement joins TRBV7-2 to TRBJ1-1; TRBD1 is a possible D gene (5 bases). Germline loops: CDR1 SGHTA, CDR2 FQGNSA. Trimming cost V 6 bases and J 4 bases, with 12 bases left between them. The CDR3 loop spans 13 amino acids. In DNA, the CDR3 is TGTGCCAGCAGAACCGGGGGGGGCACTGAAGCTTTCTTT. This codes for CASRTGGGTEAFF.

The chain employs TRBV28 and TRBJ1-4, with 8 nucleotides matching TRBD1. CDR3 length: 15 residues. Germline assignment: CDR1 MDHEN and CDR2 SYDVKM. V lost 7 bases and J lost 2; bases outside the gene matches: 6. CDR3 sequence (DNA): TGTGCCAGCACCCCAGGGGGCTATACTAATGAAAAACTGTTTTTT. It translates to CASTPGGYTNEKLFF.

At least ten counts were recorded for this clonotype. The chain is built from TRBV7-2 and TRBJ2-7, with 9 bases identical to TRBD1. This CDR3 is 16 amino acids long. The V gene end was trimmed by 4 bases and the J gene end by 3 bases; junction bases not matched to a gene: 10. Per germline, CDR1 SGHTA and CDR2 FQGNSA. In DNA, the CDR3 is TGTGCCAGCAGCTGGGCCGGGACAGGGACATACTACGAGCAGTACTTC. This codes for CASSWAGTGTYYEQYF.

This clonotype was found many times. CDR3 residues: CSARDINPNRAFTSNYGYTF. DNA of the CDR3: TGCAGTGCTAGAGACATAAATCCTAACCGGGCCTTTACCTCAAACTATGGCTACACCTTC. The chain combines TRBV20-1 with TRBJ1-2; D remains unclear. V lost 0 bases to trimming and J lost 2 bases, with 28 bases between them. Germline assignment: CDR1 DFQATT and CDR2 SNEGSKA (reference sequence). This CDR3 is 20 amino acids long.

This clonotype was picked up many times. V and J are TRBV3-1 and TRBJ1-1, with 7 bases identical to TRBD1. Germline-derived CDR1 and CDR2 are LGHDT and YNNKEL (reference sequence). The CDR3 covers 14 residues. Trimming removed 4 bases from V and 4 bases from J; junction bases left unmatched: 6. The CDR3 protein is CASSLRQGGTEAFF. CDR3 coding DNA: TGTGCCAGCAGCCTTAGACAGGGCGGCACTGAAGCTTTCTTT.

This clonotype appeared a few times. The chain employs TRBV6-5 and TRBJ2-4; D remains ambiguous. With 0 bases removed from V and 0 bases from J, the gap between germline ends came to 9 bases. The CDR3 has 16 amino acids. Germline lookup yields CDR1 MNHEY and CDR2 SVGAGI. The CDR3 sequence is CASSYSGSIAKNIQYF. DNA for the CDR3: TGTGCCAGCAGTTACTCAGGCTCCATAGCCAAAAACATTCAGTACTTC.

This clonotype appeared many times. CDR3 coding DNA: TGCGCCAGCAGCGCGGGACTCGCCCTCAATGAGCAGTTCTTC. Amino acids: CASSAGLALNEQFF. The chain uses TRBV5-1 and TRBJ2-1, with a possible D match to TRBD2 (6 bases). The CDR3 runs 14 residues. In germline, CDR1 is SGHRS, CDR2 YFSETQ. Trimming took 4 bases from V and 6 from J, leaving 14 bases between them.

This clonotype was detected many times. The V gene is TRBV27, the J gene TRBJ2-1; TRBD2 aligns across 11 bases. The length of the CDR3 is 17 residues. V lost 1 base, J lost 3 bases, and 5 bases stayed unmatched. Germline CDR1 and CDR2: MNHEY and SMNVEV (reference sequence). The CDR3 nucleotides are TGTGCCAGCAGTTTATGGGCTAGCGGGGGGAGCTACAATGAGCAGTTCTTC. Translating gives CASSLWASGGSYNEQFF.

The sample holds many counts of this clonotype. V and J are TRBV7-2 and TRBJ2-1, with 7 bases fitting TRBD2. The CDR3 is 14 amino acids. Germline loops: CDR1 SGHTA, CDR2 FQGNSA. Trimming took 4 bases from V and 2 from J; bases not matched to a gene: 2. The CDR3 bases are TGTGCCAGCAGCTCTAGCGGTACCTACAATGAGCAGTTCTTC. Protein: CASSSSGTYNEQFF.

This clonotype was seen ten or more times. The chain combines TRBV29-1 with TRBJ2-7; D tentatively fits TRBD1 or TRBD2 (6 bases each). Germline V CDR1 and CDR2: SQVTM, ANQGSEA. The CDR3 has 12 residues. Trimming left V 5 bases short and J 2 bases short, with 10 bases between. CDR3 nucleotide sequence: TGCAGCGTTTCCCGGGGGCCCTACGAGCAGTACTTC. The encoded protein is CSVSRGPYEQYF.

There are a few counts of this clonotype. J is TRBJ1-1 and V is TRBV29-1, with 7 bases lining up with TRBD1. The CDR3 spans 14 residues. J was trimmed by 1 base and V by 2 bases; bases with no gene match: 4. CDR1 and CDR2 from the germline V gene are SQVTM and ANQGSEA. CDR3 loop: CSVEMRQGNTEAFF. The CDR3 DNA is TGCAGCGTTGAAATGAGACAGGGGAACACTGAAGCTTTCTTT.

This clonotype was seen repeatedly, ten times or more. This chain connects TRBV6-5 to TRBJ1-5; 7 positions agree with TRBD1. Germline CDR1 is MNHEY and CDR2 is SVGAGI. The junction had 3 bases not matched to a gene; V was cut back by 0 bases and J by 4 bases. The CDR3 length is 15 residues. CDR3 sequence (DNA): TGTGCCAGCAGTTACTCCGGGACAGAGAATCAGCCCCAGCATTTT. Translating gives CASSYSGTENQPQHF.

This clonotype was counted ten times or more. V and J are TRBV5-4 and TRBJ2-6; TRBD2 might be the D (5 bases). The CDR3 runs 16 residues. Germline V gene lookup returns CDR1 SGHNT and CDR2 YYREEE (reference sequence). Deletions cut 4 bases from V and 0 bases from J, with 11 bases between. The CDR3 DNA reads TGTGCCAGCAGCACCGGGATAAGCTCTGGGGCCAACGTCCTGACTTTC. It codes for CASSTGISSGANVLTF.

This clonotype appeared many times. CDR3 nucleotides: TGTGCCAGCAGACAAACAGGGGGAATCGACGAGCAGTACTTC. It translates to CASRQTGGIDEQYF. This chain connects TRBV12-3 or TRBV12-4 to TRBJ2-7, with 8 bases that match TRBD1. The junction had 9 bases not matched to a gene; V was cut back by 6 bases and J by 5 bases. This CDR3 is built from 14 residues.